The 26 T cell receptor beta chains given below trace back to one sample, sequenced in a study of CD8 T cells in Susac syndrome. Reverse transcription of roughly 0.5 to 1 ug RNA was carried out with random hexamers. TCRdb passed the immunoSEQ multiplex PCR reads through MiXCR, listing each CDR3 protein once. Here the sample spans 180,000 or so distinct CDR3 sequences, just under 95% being singletons. Material: CD4+ T cells from PBMCs. The receptors originated from a human donor in good health.

This chain joins TRBV7-2 and TRBJ2-5; D remains ambiguous. This CDR3 region has 12 residues. Trimming left V 3 bases short and J 6 bases short, with 8 bases between. Per the germline V gene, CDR1 is SGHTA and CDR2 is FQGNSA. CDR3 protein: CASSFEVQTQYF. In nucleotides, the CDR3 is TGTGCCAGCAGCTTCGAGGTCCAGACCCAGTACTTC.

The V and J genes are TRBV20-1 and TRBJ1-1; unclear D gene. This CDR3 spans 11 amino acids. Trimming removed 0 bases at V and 11 bases at J, with 10 bases between. Germline-derived CDR1 and CDR2 are DFQATT and SNEGSKA (reference sequence). The chain's CDR3 is CSARDTTRAFF. In DNA, the CDR3 is TGCAGTGCTAGAGATACCACTAGGGCTTTCTTT.

The genes are TRBV10-3 and TRBJ1-5, with D unclear. CDR1 ENHRY and CDR2 SYGVKD come from the germline V gene. The V gene lost 3 bases and the J gene lost 5 bases, with 11 bases spanning the gap. The CDR3 is 14 amino acids. The DNA for the CDR3 is TGTGCCATCAGTGACAGGATGGGCGATCAGCCCCAGCATTTT. Residues: CAISDRMGDQPQHF.

This clonotype has only a few counts. The rearrangement uses TRBV9 and TRBJ1-6, with D possibly being TRBD1 (5 bases). Germline V lookup: CDR1 SGDLS, CDR2 YYNGEE. CDR3 length equals 15 residues. The V end was cut by 0 bases, the J end by 7 bases, with 11 bases between. This chain's CDR3 is CASSVDGGYNSPLHF. As DNA, the CDR3 is TGTGCCAGCAGCGTAGATGGGGGGTACAATTCACCCCTCCACTTT. The variable domain in full, completed from reference TRBV9 and TRBJ1-6, reads DSGVTQTPKHLITATGQRVTLRCSPRSGDLSVYWYQQSLDQGLQFLIQYYNGEERAKGNILERFSAQQFPDLHSELNLSSLELGDSALYFCASSVDGGYNSPLHFGNGTRLTVT.

The DNA for the CDR3 is TGCAGTGCTAGTCTAGCGGGGTCGACAGATACGCAGTATTTT. It encodes CSASLAGSTDTQYF. This rearrangement joins TRBV20-1 to TRBJ2-3, with 9 bases fitting TRBD2. This CDR3 comprises 14 residues. Germline V gives CDR1 DFQATT, CDR2 SNEGSKA (reference sequence). V shed 3 bases, J shed 3 bases, and the junction held 4 bases outside the gene matches.

This chain uses TRBV20-1 with TRBJ2-3; 8 positions agree with TRBD2. Trimming removed 2 bases from V and 2 bases from J; junction bases left unmatched: 6. The CDR3 loop spans 15 amino acids. Germline assignment: CDR1 DFQATT and CDR2 SNEGSKA (reference sequence). In DNA, the CDR3 is TGCAGTGCTAGATCGGGGGGGAACCCCACAGATACGCAGTATTTT. Amino acid sequence: CSARSGGNPTDTQYF.

V and J are TRBV7-2 and TRBJ2-5; D not certain. V was trimmed by 5 bases and J by 2 bases, leaving 15 bases between them. The length of the CDR3 is 15 residues. Germline-derived CDR1 and CDR2 are SGHTA and FQGNSA. The CDR3 DNA is TGTGCCAGCAGCAGAGGAGACACGTCACAAGAGACCCAGTACTTC. Its protein is CASSRGDTSQETQYF.

The gene calls are TRBV25-1 and TRBJ2-1; 8 bases agree with TRBD2. V lost 1 base to trimming and J lost 8 bases; unmatched junction nucleotides: 7. This CDR3 has 15 amino acids. Germline V lookup: CDR1 MGHDK, CDR2 SYGVNS. The CDR3: CASSEWDGGDDEQFF. In DNA form, the CDR3 reads TGTGCCAGCAGTGAATGGGACGGGGGGGACGATGAGCAGTTCTTC.

The chain joins TRBV7-2 to TRBJ2-6; D gene ambiguous. This CDR3 is built from 16 residues. Trimming left V 3 bases short and J 0 bases short, with 9 bases between. The germline V gene has CDR1 SGHTA and CDR2 FQGNSA. CDR3 region: CASSFQTISGANVLTF. For the CDR3, the DNA is TGTGCCAGCAGCTTCCAGACAATCTCTGGGGCCAACGTCCTGACTTTC.

This clonotype was seen once. This CDR3 reads CASNSGNRTDTQYF. CDR3 in DNA: TGTGCCAGCAATAGCGGGAACCGCACAGATACGCAGTATTTT. V gene TRBV2 combines with J gene TRBJ2-3; 8 positions agree with TRBD2. The CDR3 covers 14 residues. With 7 bases clipped from V and 1 base from J, the junction kept 4 bases outside the gene matches. Looked up from germline, CDR1 is SNHLY and CDR2 is FYNNEI.

This clonotype was counted between two and nine times. The genes are TRBV14 and TRBJ1-6, with D unresolved. The V end was cut by 4 bases, the J end by 10 bases, with 14 bases between. Germline CDR1 and CDR2: SGHDN and FVKESK. There are 14 residues in the CDR3. Here the CDR3 DNA reads TGTGCCAGCAGCCGTGGCGGTTGGAGATCACCCCTCCACTTT. Residues: CASSRGGWRSPLHF.

The chain combines TRBV7-2 with TRBJ2-3; 8 bases align to TRBD2. Germline CDR1 SGHTA, CDR2 FQGNSA. The length of the CDR3 is 15 residues. Germline trimming cut 5 bases from V and 0 bases from J; bases unmatched to any gene: 4. The CDR3 protein is CASSQLAASTDTQYF. In DNA, the CDR3 is TGTGCCAGCAGCCAACTAGCGGCTAGCACAGATACGCAGTATTTT.

This sequence joins TRBV7-3 and TRBJ1-2; TRBD1 agrees at 11 bases. The V gene's germline CDR1 is SGHTA and CDR2 FQGTGA. V shed 2 bases, J shed 5 bases, and the junction held 1 base outside the gene matches. The CDR3 has 14 amino acids. The CDR3 DNA follows: TGTGCCAGCAGCTTAGGGGACAGGGGGTATGGCTACACCTTC. Translation: CASSLGDRGYGYTF.

The V gene is TRBV29-1, the J gene TRBJ2-3; D is possibly TRBD2 (5 bases). The V gene lost 4 bases and the J gene lost 2 bases, with 10 bases spanning the gap. The CDR3 covers 13 residues. Germline CDR1 and CDR2: SQVTM and ANQGSEA. The DNA of the CDR3 is TGCAGCGTTGCCGGGATGTACACAGATACGCAGTATTTT. Translation: CSVAGMYTDTQYF.

The chain recombines TRBV11-2 with TRBJ2-5; maybe TRBD2 (5 bases). Trimming removed 8 bases at V and 4 bases at J, with 11 bases between. The CDR3 consists of 12 residues. Looked up from germline, CDR1 is SGHAT and CDR2 is FQNNGV. CDR3 nucleotides: TGTGCCAGCTCGAGGGCAGGAGAGACCCAGTACTTC. Residues: CASSRAGETQYF.

This clonotype was found once. J is TRBJ1-6 and V is TRBV12-3 or TRBV12-4, with a possible D match to TRBD1 (6 bases). There are 14 residues in the CDR3. V lost 6 bases and J 5 bases, leaving 11 bases between the germline ends. The CDR3 nucleotides read TGTGCCAGCAGACCGGACAGTAATAATTCACCCCTCCACTTT. Residues: CASRPDSNNSPLHF.

This clonotype was found once. The V call is TRBV11-1, the J call TRBJ2-1, with D perhaps TRBD1 (5 bases). Per germline, CDR1 SGHAT and CDR2 FQDESV (reference sequence). The V gene lost 4 bases and the J gene lost 4 bases, with 5 bases spanning the gap. The CDR3 loop spans 12 amino acids. The chain's CDR3 is CASSYRYNEQFF. CDR3 bases: TGTGCCAGCAGCTACAGGTACAATGAGCAGTTCTTC.

The chain carries TRBV7-8 and TRBJ2-5, with 7 bases identical to TRBD1. The germline V gene encodes CDR1 SGHVS and CDR2 FQNEAQ. V was pared by 2 bases and J by 3 bases, with 6 bases of the junction left unmatched. This CDR3 is built from 15 residues. The CDR3 DNA follows: TGTGCCAGCAGCTTAATGGTCAGGGGGAAAGAGACCCAGTACTTC. This gives the protein CASSLMVRGKETQYF.

Here the CDR3 reads CASSLAHTSTYSNQPQHF. DNA of the CDR3: TGTGCCAGCAGCTTAGCGCACACTTCCACGTATAGCAATCAGCCCCAGCATTTT. This rearrangement joins TRBV7-2 to TRBJ1-5; D is ambiguous. The CDR3 loop spans 18 amino acids. CDR1 and CDR2 from the germline V gene are SGHTA and FQGNSA. The ends were cut back, 0 bases at V and 0 bases at J, with 15 bases in the middle.

This sequence joins TRBV29-1 and TRBJ2-5; the match to TRBD1 covers 7 bases. CDR3 length: 13 residues. In germline, CDR1 is SQVTM, CDR2 ANQGSEA. J lost 1 base, V lost 7 bases, and 6 bases had no gene match. CDR3 sequence: CSARDSAQETQYF. CDR3 bases: TGCAGCGCCCGGGACAGCGCCCAAGAGACCCAGTACTTC.

The chain is built from TRBV6-5 and TRBJ2-3; D not certain. Trimming shortened V by 4 bases and J by 4 bases, and 12 bases separated the two germline ends. Looked up from germline, CDR1 is MNHEY and CDR2 is SVGAGI. This CDR3 comprises 14 residues. The CDR3 loop is CASSFSGHSDTQYF. The CDR3 DNA reads as TGTGCCAGCAGTTTCAGTGGCCATTCAGATACGCAGTATTTT.

The chain combines TRBV3-1 with TRBJ2-1; weak D call: TRBD1 (5 bases). Germline CDR1 LGHDT, CDR2 YNNKEL (reference sequence). There are 12 residues in the CDR3. The V end was cut by 6 bases, the J end by 9 bases, with 12 bases between. The CDR3 region has the DNA TGTGCCAGCAGTCCGCAGGGCCGTGAGCAGTTCTTC. It encodes CASSPQGREQFF.

This chain joins TRBV20-1 and TRBJ1-2; possible D gene TRBD1, 5 bases. The CDR3 has 13 residues. CDR1 and CDR2 from the germline V gene are DFQATT and SNEGSKA (reference sequence). Between the trimmed V and J ends, which lost 6 bases and 6 bases, there was a span of 17 bases. The CDR3 DNA sequence: TGCAGTGCCCCCCGCGCACAGGAAAATGGCTACACCTTC. It encodes CSAPRAQENGYTF.

CDR3 DNA: TGCAGTGCTAGAGGCCTAGCGGGGAGCCCCAATGAGCAGTTCTTC. Its protein is CSARGLAGSPNEQFF. The V call is TRBV20-1, the J call TRBJ2-1, with 9 bases fitting TRBD2. The CDR3 runs 15 residues. The germline V gene encodes CDR1 DFQATT and CDR2 SNEGSKA (reference sequence). The V segment lost 1 base and the J segment 6 bases; nucleotides outside the gene matches: 7.

The V gene is TRBV5-1, the J gene TRBJ2-5; the D gene could be TRBD1 or TRBD2 (5 bases each). This CDR3 contains 15 residues. V was pared by 4 bases and J by 8 bases, with 21 bases between. Looked up from germline, CDR1 is SGHRS and CDR2 is YFSETQ. The CDR3 loop reads CASSHGATVGATQYF. Written as DNA, the CDR3 is TGCGCCAGCAGCCACGGGGCTACGGTAGGGGCTACCCAGTACTTC.

This clonotype appeared a single time. The V gene is TRBV4-3, the J gene TRBJ2-5; 9 bases map to TRBD1. The germline V gene encodes CDR1 LGHNA and CDR2 YSLEER. CDR3 length: 15 residues. The V and J ends lost 1 base and 5 bases, in that order; junction bases with no gene match: 5. CDR3 DNA sequence: TGCGCCAGCAGCCAAGTGGGGACAGGGACGGAGACCCAGTACTTC. Its translation: CASSQVGTGTETQYF.